This T cell receptor (beta chain) emerged from a study of vaccination and CD4 T cells after COVID-19 (dated by TCRdb to between 2022 and 2023). Background on the whole study: Convalescent patients had a positive SARS-CoV-2 result on nasal swab PCR, and of these patients, fewer than ten had mild disease and one had severe disease. Six males and four females were included in the convalescent cohort, with two Hispanic individuals, seven Caucasians, two Asians and one multiracial person represented. Participants got two doses of the Pfizer-BioNTech BNT162b2 vaccine (n=8) or two doses of the Moderna mRNA-1273 vaccine (n=2). The cultures were stimulated with overlapping spike peptide pools from SARS-CoV-2 and from the common cold coronaviruses HCoV-NL63, HCoV-OC43 and HCoV-229E. The spike-specific CD4+ TCR repertoire was compared before and after mRNA vaccination in nine to ten COVID-19 convalescent patients and a few infection-naive healthy vaccine recipients. Post-vaccine blood samples were obtained a median of roughly 75 days after the second vaccine dose, with a range of about 12 to 241 days. Post-COVID blood samples from convalescent patients were collected a median of roughly 100 days after diagnosis, with a range of roughly 35 to 170 days. As controls, cultures received a CEFX viral epitope pool (the positive control), an HIV-1 Nef peptide pool (the negative control), or no peptide at all. General conclusions and limits of the study: The median count of SARS-CoV-2-reactive clonotypes went up from around 20 after infection to 30 to 40 after vaccination, although the change was not significant. In convalescent patients, a median around 90% of post-vaccine SARS-CoV-2-reactive clones were detected only after vaccination, suggesting vaccine-specific priming. Relatively few convalescent patients were included in the study, and early timepoints after natural infection were not analyzed. Of the vaccine-specific clones found in convalescent patients, nearly all (304 of 307) were mono-reactive for SARS-CoV-2 spike instead of being cross-reactive with common cold coronaviruses.

This clonotype was counted between two and nine times. This receptor's antigen is unknown. Qualities for individual bases were not recorded, and no much larger clone is one base off. The library relied on PCR. TCR sequencing of DNA from cultured CD4+ T cells used the Oncomine TCR Beta short-read assay at the Johns Hopkins FTIC core. The QIAamp micro DNA kit was used to extract genomic DNA from the cultured CD4+ T cells. Oncomine TCR Beta libraries made from cultured CD4+ T cells were pooled using unique dual indexes and sequenced on an Illumina iSeq 100. Processing in the source paper ran as follows. Non-productive sequences were removed, and CDR3s that did not start with C, did not end with F or W, or were shorter than 7 amino acids were discarded. Antigen-specific clonotypes were identified using the MANAFEST web application through comparison of peptide-stimulated wells with reference and other culture wells. For a clone to be called positive, the clone needed an FDR below 0.05, an odds ratio above 5, and a productive frequency above 0.1% in at least two of three replicate wells. Cross-reactive clonotypes were defined as significantly expanded in both SARS-CoV-2 spike wells and at least one common cold coronavirus spike condition. Using R version 3.6.1, CDR3 homology was evaluated through Levenshtein distances (stringdist) along with unrooted phylogenetic trees (ape). TCRdb passed the public sequencing reads through fastp at Q25 and MiXCR, retaining productive beta sequences. Duplicate CDR3 protein sequences are folded into a single record with the most common DNA and genes. TCRdb, rather than the study authors, made the V and J calls. The sample data list under 25,000 distinct CDR3 sequences, and about 39% of these were observed just once. Under 15% of the sample is held by the ten biggest clonotypes.

This specimen's treatment or condition label, per the study, means: approximately nine-day PBMC culture with coronavirus spike peptide pools or control peptides (ViraFEST assay). The ViraFEST assay, used in the study, expanded antigen-specific T cells with peptide pools and then identified the expanded clonotypes through TCR sequencing. The positive SARS-CoV-2 PCR tests of the convalescent patients were dated from March to December 2020, before the Alpha, Beta and Delta variants emerged in the United States. Each well held two million PBMCs cultured with approximately 10 ug/ml peptide pools in IMDM containing approximately 5% human AB serum and 7.5 to 10 IU/ml IL-2. On days 3 and 7, half of the culture medium was replaced with fresh IL-2-containing medium. After 10 to 11 days of culture, CD4+ T cells were isolated by negative selection with the EasySep CD4+ T cell isolation kit. Ficoll-Paque Plus gradient centrifugation was used to isolate PBMCs from whole blood, and the isolated PBMCs were then either used fresh or cryopreserved at -140C. Culture conditions were generally each tested in triplicate wells.

From cysteine to phenylalanine, the CDR3 is 17 amino acids long. The CDR3 DNA has 51 bases and is translated from base 1. Deletion took 6 bases off V and 2 bases off J, with a span of 23 bases between the germline ends. CDR1 and CDR2 are read off the germline V gene (reference sequence) as LNHDA and SQIVND. The TCR sequence derives from a human donor who had recovered from COVID-19. The chain joins TRBV19 to TRBJ2-7, with TRBD1 tentatively as D gene (7 bases match). Sequenced sample: CD4+ T cells from blood, cultured in vitro. The nucleotides read TGTGCCAGTAGCCCTTATTATCGACCAGGGGGGACCTACGAGCAGTACTTC. It translates to CASSPYYRPGGTYEQYF. The full variable domain, completed from the reference TRBV19 and TRBJ2-7 proteins outside the CDR3, reads DGGITQSPKYLFRKEGQNVTLSCEQNLNHDAMYWYRQDPGQGLRLIYYSQIVNDFQKGDIAEGYSVSREKKESFPLTVTSAQKNPTAFYLCASSPYYRPGGTYEQYFGPGTRLTVT.